A selection of T cell receptor beta chains follows, all from one sample in a study of radiation and T cells in renal cell carcinoma. The assay was immunoSEQ multiplex PCR, and TCRdb's table has in-frame clones only and misses some. The sample carries 120,000 or so clones, 81% recorded once. The sample was blood, taken from a patient whose treatment included radiotherapy and nephrectomy. These receptors came from a man aged 50 or older with renal cell carcinoma. Both conserved end residues are part of each CDR3. The D gene is left open where the match is weak. A row's size may be missing; if present it is once, few, many or a size class.

size	V	D	J	CDR3	DNA
-	TRBV6-1	-	TRBJ1-5	CASGPVANQPQHF	TGTGCCAGCGGCCCGGTTGCCAATCAGCCCCAGCATTTT
many	TRBV5-4	-	TRBJ1-3	CASSLLSGGPGNTIYF	TGTGCCAGCAGCTTGTTATCGGGAGGTCCTGGAAACACCATATATTTT
-	TRBV2	TRBD2	TRBJ2-3	CASSGTSGHFTDTQYF	TGTGCCAGCAGCGGGACTAGCGGGCACTTCACAGATACGCAGTATTTT
-	TRBV30	TRBD1	TRBJ1-1	CAWSPQGGLTEAFF	TGTGCCTGGAGTCCCCAGGGGGGCTTGACTGAAGCTTTCTTT
-	TRBV5-1	TRBD2	TRBJ2-1	CASSLGGGSSYNEQFF	TGCGCCAGCAGCTTGGGAGGCGGGAGTTCCTACAATGAGCAGTTCTTC
-	TRBV30	TRBD1	TRBJ2-7	CAWRLQGAGSYEQYF	TGTGCCTGGAGACTACAGGGGGCCGGCTCCTACGAGCAGTACTTC
-	TRBV10-2	-	TRBJ1-2	CASSDIFTAKDGYTF	TGCGCCAGCAGTGACATTTTCACAGCAAAGGATGGCTACACCTTC
-	TRBV4-3	-	TRBJ1-1	CASSQGGVMNTEAFF	TGCGCCAGCAGCCAAGGGGGAGTCATGAACACTGAAGCTTTCTTT
-	TRBV29-1	-	TRBJ1-2	CSVRIPVSYGYTF	TGCAGCGTTAGGATTCCAGTATCCTATGGCTACACCTTC
-	TRBV2	TRBD1	TRBJ2-2	CAAAGDRSNTGELFF	TGTGCCGCTGCCGGGGACAGATCGAACACCGGGGAGCTGTTTTTT
few	TRBV7-8	TRBD2	TRBJ2-1	CASSLAGLAGTQDEQFF	TGTGCCAGCAGCTTAGCCGGACTAGCGGGCACTCAGGATGAGCAGTTCTTC
-	TRBV9	TRBD2	TRBJ2-3	CASQSGIFSDTQYF	TGTGCCAGCCAAAGCGGGATTTTTTCAGATACGCAGTATTTT
few	TRBV10-3	-	TRBJ1-2	CAISGEWGYTF	TGTGCCATCAGTGGTGAATGGGGCTACACCTTC
few	TRBV7-3	-	TRBJ2-3	CASSPDGRRGTDTQYF	TGTGCCAGCAGCCCGGATGGGCGGAGAGGCACAGATACGCAGTATTTT
-	TRBV6-5	-	TRBJ2-5	CASSYTGSETQYF	TGTGCCAGCAGTTACACAGGGTCGGAGACCCAGTACTTC
-	TRBV19	TRBD1	TRBJ1-1	CASSETGGFAEAFF	TGTGCCAGTAGTGAAACAGGGGGCTTCGCTGAAGCTTTCTTT
-	TRBV5-1	-	TRBJ1-3	CASSRDISGNTIYF	TGCGCCAGCAGCCGGGACATTTCTGGAAACACCATATATTTT
-	TRBV6-5	-	TRBJ2-1	CASSFRLNSYNEQFF	TGTGCCAGCAGTTTCCGACTTAACTCCTACAATGAGCAGTTCTTC
once	TRBV10-3	-	TRBJ2-7	CAISELRNEQYF	TGTGCCATCAGTGAGTTAAGGAACGAGCAGTACTTC
-	TRBV7-9	-	TRBJ2-1	CASSLYAGNEQFF	TGTGCCAGCAGCTTATACGCCGGCAATGAGCAGTTCTTC
-	TRBV5-1	TRBD2	TRBJ2-1	CASSLGGSGETVRSYNEQFF	TGCGCCAGCAGCTTGGGAGGTAGCGGGGAAACTGTTCGCTCCTACAATGAGCAGTTCTTC
-	TRBV7-2	TRBD2	TRBJ2-5	CASSLVAGGLVTETQYF	TGTGCCAGCAGCTTAGTTGCCGGTGGACTAGTGACGGAGACCCAGTACTTC
-	TRBV5-4	TRBD2	TRBJ2-2	CASSWTSGGAYTGELFF	TGTGCCAGCAGCTGGACTAGCGGGGGGGCCTACACCGGGGAGCTGTTTTTT
-	TRBV11-3	-	TRBJ2-7	CASSLNGESYEQYF	TGTGCCAGCAGCTTAAACGGGGAATCCTACGAGCAGTACTTC
-	TRBV7-9	-	TRBJ1-1	CASSLLGDPEAFF	TGTGCCAGCAGCTTACTCGGGGACCCTGAAGCTTTCTTT
-	TRBV5-1	TRBD1	TRBJ1-1	CASSLTDRLITEAFF	TGCGCCAGCAGCCTAACGGACAGGTTGATCACTGAAGCTTTCTTT
-	TRBV6-6	-	TRBJ2-7	CASTPGLVLYEQYF	TGTGCCAGCACCCCCGGCCTAGTACTGTACGAGCAGTACTTC
-	TRBV4-2	-	TRBJ1-6	CASSQGPVDSPLHF	TGTGCCAGCAGCCAAGGTCCAGTCGACTCACCCCTCCACTTT
few	TRBV11-2	-	TRBJ2-3	CASSLTYGLMQYF	TGTGCCAGCAGCTTAACGTATGGGCTTATGCAGTATTTT
once	TRBV11-2	TRBD2	TRBJ2-1	CASSLGGGSSYNEQFF	TGTGCCAGCAGCTTAGGCGGCGGGAGCTCCTACAATGAGCAGTTCTTC
-	TRBV6-5	-	TRBJ2-7	CASSYSDIEYEQYF	TGTGCCAGCAGTTACAGCGATATCGAATACGAGCAGTACTTC
once	TRBV11-2	-	TRBJ2-1	CASSYGGGLIYNEQFF	TGTGCCAGCAGCTACGGAGGGGGCCTGATTTACAATGAGCAGTTCTTC
-	TRBV4-3	-	TRBJ2-3	CASSQDTGALVADTQYF	TGCGCCAGCAGCCAAGATACGGGGGCGCTCGTCGCAGATACGCAGTATTTT
once	TRBV25-1	TRBD1	TRBJ1-5	CASSEGQEPYSNQPQHF	TGTGCCAGCAGTGAGGGACAGGAACCTTATAGCAATCAGCCCCAGCATTTT
-	TRBV5-1	-	TRBJ2-6	CASSLVRSSGANVLTF	TGCGCCAGCAGCTTGGTAAGGAGCTCTGGGGCCAACGTCCTGACTTTC
few	TRBV6-1	-	TRBJ1-1	CASSSDRNTEAFF	TGTGCCAGCAGTAGTGACAGGAACACTGAAGCTTTCTTT
-	TRBV27	TRBD2	TRBJ2-5	CASSRLAGVGETQYF	TGTGCCAGCAGTCGACTAGCGGGAGTGGGGGAGACCCAGTACTTC
-	TRBV9	-	TRBJ1-5	CASSPRGAAGEPQHF	TGTGCCAGCAGCCCGCGAGGAGCGGCCGGGGAGCCCCAGCATTTT
once	TRBV18	TRBD2	TRBJ2-7	CASSPPIGLAGGIGEQYF	TGTGCCAGCTCACCACCTATAGGACTAGCGGGGGGTATCGGCGAGCAGTACTTC
-	TRBV4-2	TRBD2	TRBJ2-1	CASSRSSGGSKFF	TGTGCCAGCAGCCGCTCATCCGGCGGGAGCAAGTTCTTC
-	TRBV30	TRBD1	TRBJ2-3	CAKSGTGGPDTQYF	TGTGCCAAGAGTGGTACAGGGGGCCCAGATACGCAGTATTTT
-	TRBV6-1	-	TRBJ2-3	CVVGGWGPDTQYF	TGTGTGGTTGGGGGGTGGGGCCCAGATACGCAGTATTTT
-	TRBV4-3	-	TRBJ2-1	CASSPTPTGRNEQFF	TGCGCCAGCAGCCCCACCCCGACAGGGAGGAATGAGCAGTTCTTC
-	TRBV18	TRBD1	TRBJ1-1	CASSPSTGATEAFF	TGTGCCAGCTCACCATCGACAGGGGCCACTGAAGCTTTCTTT
once	TRBV10-3	-	TRBJ1-2	CAISDSEPATGYTF	TGTGCCATCAGTGATTCGGAGCCGGCCACCGGCTACACCTTC
once	TRBV2	-	TRBJ1-4	CASRTGFEKLFF	TGTGCCAGCCGAACAGGATTTGAAAAACTGTTTTTT
-	TRBV14	-	TRBJ2-7	CASSQSGTYEQYF	TGTGCCAGCAGCCAAAGCGGCACCTACGAGCAGTACTTC
-	TRBV5-1	TRBD1	TRBJ2-7	CASSLGDRDHEQYF	TGCGCCAGCAGCTTGGGGGACAGGGATCACGAGCAGTACTTC
-	TRBV10-3	TRBD2	TRBJ2-3	CAISGQDGTSATDTQYF	TGTGCCATCAGTGGGCAGGACGGAACTAGCGCCACAGATACGCAGTATTTT
-	TRBV7-2	-	TRBJ2-5	CASSLAGSQETQYF	TGTGCCAGCAGCTTAGCGGGGAGCCAAGAGACCCAGTACTTC
few	TRBV29-1	TRBD1	TRBJ1-2	CSVDLAGGFHGYTF	TGCAGCGTTGATCTGGCAGGGGGCTTTCATGGCTACACCTTC
many	TRBV21-1	-	TRBJ1-2	CASSTIKDRTGTYGYTF	TGTGCCAGCAGCACGATTAAAGATAGGACAGGAACCTATGGCTACACCTTC
few	TRBV27	TRBD2	TRBJ2-7	CASRSGRAREQYF	TGTGCCAGCCGTAGCGGGAGGGCCCGCGAGCAGTACTTC
-	TRBV5-1	TRBD2	TRBJ2-1	CASSWGTSGGNEQFF	TGCGCCAGCAGCTGGGGGACTAGCGGTGGCAATGAGCAGTTCTTC
-	TRBV6-1	-	TRBJ1-2	CASSGTDDEVNYGYTF	TGTGCCAGCAGTGGGACTGATGATGAGGTCAACTATGGCTACACCTTC
-	TRBV5-1	TRBD1	TRBJ1-1	CASSRDSNTEAFF	TGCGCCAGCAGCCGGGACAGCAACACTGAAGCTTTCTTT
-	TRBV5-5	-	TRBJ2-2	CASSLTANTGELFF	TGTGCCAGCAGCTTGACAGCGAACACCGGGGAGCTGTTTTTT
once	TRBV6-5	-	TRBJ2-7	CASSYLTPGIYEQYF	TGTGCCAGCAGTTATTTGACTCCGGGGATATACGAGCAGTACTTC
few	TRBV5-6	-	TRBJ2-1	CASSFPGQFGNEQFF	TGTGCCAGCAGCTTCCCTGGACAGTTTGGAAATGAGCAGTTCTTC